This record concerns one T cell receptor beta chain sequence. Every individual TCR cDNA molecule carried its own unique molecular identifier, which allowed correction of PCR and sequencing errors. One entry per CDR3 protein results from TCRdb running MiXCR on the 5' RACE reads. The sample contains 50,000 or so distinct CDR3 sequences, approximately 10% of which appear only once. The sample belongs to a study of spatial heterogeneity in lung cancer. The CDR3 is made up of 19 amino acids. Looked up from germline, CDR1 is LNHDA and CDR2 is SQIVND (reference sequence). The V gene end was trimmed by 3 bases and the J gene end by 0 bases; junction bases not matched to a gene: 10. Time point given: sample taken at primary tumor resection. Unsorted tumor, nontumor lung tissue or cryopreserved PBMC supplied the whole RNA.

The TCR sequence derives from a female donor with early-stage non-small cell lung cancer. The chain recombines TRBV19 with TRBJ2-1; 11 positions agree with TRBD2. The sequenced sample was PBMCs, obtained at surgery. This CDR3 reads CASSIGGTSGLRSYNEQFF. The CDR3 DNA reads TGTGCCAGTAGTATCGGGGGGACTAGCGGACTTCGCTCCTACAATGAGCAGTTCTTC.